This TCR beta chain appears in the sequencing data of a study of blood T cell repertoires in COVID-19. Study-level information: Samples came from the United States, Italy and Spain, spanning acute and convalescent COVID-19. Sources were T cells, B-cell-depleted T cells, or PBMCs; the material itself was cDNA or gDNA.

In the study's own analysis: Amplification from reference gene primers served as the basis for estimated nucleated cell counts. Clones were read by immunoSEQ multiplex PCR, and TCRdb kept only the in-frame ones, dropping some. D and trimming come from the DNA, and the V and J calls and clone size come from that table. The repertoire consists of roughly 280,000 clones, with around 86% occurring once and the leading ten covering around 5.1%. Seattle researchers signed up patients amid active infection and tracked them longitudinally. Germline V gene data show CDR1 as SGHRS and CDR2 as YFSETQ. There are 14 residues in the CDR3. V was shortened by 4 bases and J by 2 bases, with 11 bases between the two germline ends.

Material for sequencing was peripheral blood. The rearrangement links TRBV5-1 to TRBJ2-3; D may be TRBD1 (6 bases). The sequence derives from a woman aged 55 to 70 with COVID-19, enrolled during active disease. CDR3 residues: CASSPGQYTDTQYF. In DNA form, the CDR3 reads TGCGCCAGCAGCCCAGGACAGTACACAGATACGCAGTATTTT.